Each of the 29 T cell receptor beta chains below was sequenced from the same sample in a study of CD8 T cells in ankylosing spondylitis. TCRdb reanalysed the 5' RACE reads using MiXCR and keeps one entry per CDR3 protein. The table has approximately 200,000 distinct CDR3 sequences, roughly 13% seen once. The sequenced sample was blood, either unsorted or a sorted T cell fraction (not recorded which). The source of these receptors is a male donor with ankylosing spondylitis or in good health (not recorded which).

Only a few counts were recorded for this clonotype. The V call is TRBV30, the J call TRBJ1-1; possible D gene TRBD1, 5 bases. This CDR3 region has 15 residues. From germline, CDR1 is GTSNPN and CDR2 SVGIG (reference sequence). Trimming removed 0 bases at V and 4 bases at J, with 15 bases between. The CDR3 nucleotides read TGTGCCTGGAGTGTGCGCGGGGGTACAGGCACTGAAGCTTTCTTT. This sequence encodes CAWSVRGGTGTEAFF.

This clonotype was seen ten or more times. The chain is built from TRBV29-1 and TRBJ2-5; 8 positions agree with TRBD1. The CDR3 extends over 14 amino acids. Germline CDR1 and CDR2: SQVTM and ANQGSEA. V shed 3 bases and J 5 bases; nucleotides not matched to a gene: 8. CDR3 loop: CSVDPGQGRETQYF. The DNA of the CDR3 is TGCAGCGTTGATCCCGGACAGGGCAGGGAGACCCAGTACTTC.

The CDR3 DNA reads TGTGCCAGCAGTGACGGGGCAGGGGGAGATACGCAGTATTTT. Its protein is CASSDGAGGDTQYF. The chain carries TRBV6-4 and TRBJ2-3; 7 bases agree with TRBD1. J gave up 5 bases and V 2 bases, and 4 bases lay outside the gene matches. In germline, CDR1 is MRHNA, CDR2 SNTAGT. The CDR3 covers 14 residues.

The V gene is TRBV7-9, the J gene TRBJ2-7; D is undetermined. The germline V and J ends were trimmed by 1 base and 3 bases, with 7 bases remaining between them. The CDR3 runs to 13 residues. Germline V gene lookup returns CDR1 SEHNR and CDR2 FQNEAQ (reference sequence). CDR3 protein: CASSLESVYEQYF. The CDR3 coding sequence is TGTGCCAGCAGCTTAGAATCCGTCTACGAGCAGTACTTC.

The chain joins TRBV7-9 to TRBJ1-1; TRBD1 might be the D (6 bases). From germline, CDR1 is SEHNR and CDR2 FQNEAQ (reference sequence). This CDR3 contains 16 residues. The V end lost 4 bases, the J end lost 2 bases, and 17 bases lay between the germline ends. CDR3 nucleotides: TGTGCCAGCAGCTCATTGTATACCGGGACAAACACTGAAGCTTTCTTT. Its translation is CASSSLYTGTNTEAFF.

This clonotype occurred a few times. This chain joins TRBV6-1 and TRBJ2-3, with D tentatively TRBD1 or TRBD2 (5 bases each). Trimming cost V 5 bases and J 6 bases, with 15 bases left between them. CDR3 length: 14 amino acids. Germline CDR1 MNHNS, CDR2 SASEGT. CDR3 nucleotides: TGTGCCAGCAGTCTTATCCGGGACGCCGATACGCAGTATTTT. Its translation is CASSLIRDADTQYF.

The CDR3: CSAKKRGFQNIQYF. The CDR3 nucleotides read TGCAGTGCTAAGAAACGGGGTTTCCAAAACATTCAGTACTTC. The rearrangement joins TRBV20-1 to TRBJ2-4, with D perhaps matching TRBD2 (5 bases). Germline assignment: CDR1 DFQATT and CDR2 SNEGSKA (reference sequence). The V and J ends lost 4 bases and 5 bases respectively, with 15 bases between them. The CDR3 covers 14 residues.

The V gene is TRBV15, the J gene TRBJ2-7; D ambiguous. CDR1 is LNHNV, CDR2 YYDKDF, per germline (reference sequence). This CDR3 has 12 residues. Trimming removed 5 bases at V and 7 bases at J, with 12 bases between. The DNA of the CDR3 is TGTGCCACCAGCTCTGGGCATCTTGAGCAGTACTTC. This translates into CATSSGHLEQYF. Based on the CDR3 plus reference TRBV15 and TRBJ2-7, the full variable domain is DAMVIQNPRYQVTQFGKPVTLSCSQTLNHNVMYWYQQKSSQAPKLLFHYYDKDFNNEADTPDNFQSRRPNTSFCFLDIRSPGLGDTAMYLCATSSGHLEQYFGPGTRLTVT.

In this sample, this clonotype turned up a few times. V is TRBV29-1 and J is TRBJ2-7; D gene unclear. This CDR3 contains 13 residues. Germline V lookup: CDR1 SQVTM, CDR2 ANQGSEA. Trimming stripped 1 base from V and 1 base from J, with 8 bases between. CDR3 DNA sequence: TGCAGCGTTGAAGGGCAGGCGTCCTACGAGCAGTACTTC. Residues: CSVEGQASYEQYF.

This clonotype was observed a few times. V is TRBV2 and J is TRBJ2-5, with TRBD1 identical over 7 bases. Germline CDR1 reads SNHLY; CDR2 reads FYNNEI. This CDR3 has 13 residues. Trimming took 11 bases from V and 0 from J; bases not matched to a gene: 6. CDR3 protein: CAERGQNQETQYF. The CDR3, as DNA: TGTGCCGAGAGGGGACAGAACCAAGAGACCCAGTACTTC.

V and J are TRBV2 and TRBJ2-5, with D perhaps given as TRBD1 or TRBD2 (6 bases each). V lost 10 bases, J lost 4 bases, and 25 bases lay in between. The V gene's germline CDR1 is SNHLY and CDR2 FYNNEI. The CDR3 loop spans 16 amino acids. The DNA for the CDR3 is TGTGCCACCGTAAGGGGGATTACTAGCAGTGCAGAGACCCAGTACTTC. Its protein is CATVRGITSSAETQYF.

The chain employs TRBV20-1 and TRBJ2-3; TRBD2 matches 9 bases. This CDR3 spans 18 amino acids. Germline trimming cut 1 base from V and 6 bases from J; bases unmatched to any gene: 17. The germline CDR1 and CDR2 sequences are DFQATT and SNEGSKA (reference sequence). The CDR3 here is CSARVPPRREGPGDTQYF. The CDR3, as DNA: TGCAGTGCTAGAGTCCCCCCGAGGCGGGAGGGCCCCGGGGATACGCAGTATTTT.

This clonotype appeared a few times. The rearrangement links TRBV5-1 to TRBJ2-1; 12 nucleotides line up with TRBD2. V trimming: 5 bases; J trimming: 7 bases; junction bases outside the gene matches: 7. Per the germline V gene, CDR1 is SGHRS and CDR2 is YFSETQ. The CDR3 is made up of 15 amino acids. The DNA of the CDR3 is TGCGCCAGCAGTCCGTGGACTAGCGGGGCAAATGAGCAGTTCTTC. Its protein product is CASSPWTSGANEQFF.

The chain links TRBV4-1 to TRBJ1-5; tentatively, D is TRBD1 (5 bases). Trimming removed 1 base at V and 9 bases at J, with 13 bases between. The CDR3 totals 14 residues. Germline assignment: CDR1 MGHRA and CDR2 YSYEKL. CDR3 DNA sequence: TGCGCCAGCAGCCAAGTAGGGGCTACCATGCCCCAGCATTTT. Amino acids: CASSQVGATMPQHF.

V is TRBV25-1 and J is TRBJ2-5, with TRBD1 as a possible D gene (5 bases). Trimming removed 2 bases from V and 4 bases from J, with 14 bases in between. The CDR3 has 15 amino acids. Germline-derived CDR1 and CDR2 are MGHDK and SYGVNS. DNA of the CDR3: TGTGCCAGCAGTGAAAATCCGAGAAGGGGAGAGACCCAGTACTTC. Its translation: CASSENPRRGETQYF.

V gene TRBV7-9 combines with J gene TRBJ1-1, with 12 nucleotides matching TRBD1. The germline gives CDR1 SEHNR, CDR2 FQNEAQ (reference sequence). The length of the CDR3 is 15 residues. V shed 4 bases, J shed 5 bases, and the junction held 5 bases outside the gene matches. As DNA, the CDR3 is TGTGCCAGCAGCTGGGGACAGGGGGCAGGAACTGAAGCTTTCTTT. Residues: CASSWGQGAGTEAFF.

This clonotype turned up a few times. The chain combines TRBV7-2 with TRBJ2-1; 7 positions match TRBD2. Germline CDR1 reads SGHTA; CDR2 reads FQGNSA. Trimming cost V 3 bases and J 0 bases; bases outside gene matches: 8. The CDR3 contains 17 residues. The CDR3 DNA sequence: TGTGCCAGCAGCTTCGCGGGGGTTCCTAGCTCCTACAATGAGCAGTTCTTC. Its translation: CASSFAGVPSSYNEQFF.

This clonotype came up a few times. The chain joins TRBV27 to TRBJ2-1; D is ambiguous. The germline V gene has CDR1 MNHEY and CDR2 SMNVEV (reference sequence). The CDR3 is 15 residues long. V was trimmed by 4 bases and J by 0 bases, leaving 10 bases between them. Here the CDR3 DNA reads TGTGCCAGCAGTTATCAGCCCGACTCCTACAATGAGCAGTTCTTC. This encodes CASSYQPDSYNEQFF.

The chain uses TRBV6-4 and TRBJ2-7; TRBD1 might be the D (6 bases). This CDR3 region has 13 residues. The germline CDR1 and CDR2 sequences are MRHNA and SNTAGT. Trimming took off 8 bases at V and 3 bases at J, with 14 bases between the two ends. The CDR3 DNA is TGTGCCAGCCGGACAGCTCCCTACTACGAGCAGTACTTC. Amino acid sequence: CASRTAPYYEQYF.

This chain connects TRBV24-1 to TRBJ1-2; 11 bases map to TRBD1. This CDR3 contains 15 residues. Germline values: CDR1 KGHDR, CDR2 SFDVKD. V trimming: 4 bases; J trimming: 2 bases; junction bases outside the gene matches: 2. The CDR3 DNA sequence: TGTGCCACCAGTGACTGGGACAGGGGGAACTATGGCTACACCTTC. It translates to CATSDWDRGNYGYTF.

This chain connects TRBV3-1 to TRBJ2-3; D uncertain. CDR3 length: 14 amino acids. CDR1 is LGHDT, CDR2 YNNKEL, per germline (reference sequence). Trimming stripped 0 bases from V and 4 bases from J, with 8 bases between. CDR3 nucleotide sequence: TGTGCCAGCAGCCAAGATATTCAATCAGATACGCAGTATTTT. Translating it yields CASSQDIQSDTQYF.

The genes are TRBV2 and TRBJ2-1; no clear D. The CDR3 contains 13 residues. The germline gives CDR1 SNHLY, CDR2 FYNNEI. With 6 bases removed from V and 0 bases from J, the gap between germline ends came to 6 bases. The DNA for the CDR3 is TGTGCCAGCAGGCCTAGCTCCTACAATGAGCAGTTCTTC. Encoded protein: CASRPSSYNEQFF.

This clonotype showed up just once. The V and J genes are TRBV5-6 and TRBJ2-3; the D is unclear. From germline, CDR1 is SGHDT and CDR2 YYEEEE. Trimming left V 4 bases short and J 0 bases short, with 12 bases between. CDR3 size: 15 residues. The CDR3: CASSPGPRSTDTQYF. Here the CDR3 DNA reads TGTGCCAGCAGCCCGGGTCCGAGGAGCACAGATACGCAGTATTTT.

This clonotype was counted between two and nine times. V usage is TRBV10-3 and J usage is TRBJ1-5, with 7 bases identical to TRBD1. Germline V gene lookup returns CDR1 ENHRY and CDR2 SYGVKD. CDR3 length equals 15 residues. J gave up 7 bases and V 2 bases, and 8 bases lay outside the gene matches. CDR3 in DNA: TGTGCCATCAGTGAGACAGACAGGGCTCGGCAGCCCCAGCATTTT. Translated: CAISETDRARQPQHF.

This clonotype was detected ten times or more. This chain joins TRBV9 and TRBJ2-5, with D possibly being TRBD1 (6 bases). Deletions cut 0 bases from V and 4 bases from J, with 16 bases between. CDR3 length equals 16 residues. CDR1 SGDLS and CDR2 YYNGEE come from the germline V gene. CDR3 DNA sequence: TGTGCCAGCAGCGTAGCCGGACAGCCAGGAGGAGAGACCCAGTACTTC. It is translated as CASSVAGQPGGETQYF.

There are a few counts of this clonotype. The chain recombines TRBV27 with TRBJ2-7; TRBD2 matches at 8 bases. The CDR3 extends over 18 amino acids. V dropped 8 bases and J dropped 2; count of bases not matched to a gene: 20. Germline V CDR1 and CDR2: MNHEY, SMNVEV (reference sequence). CDR3 loop: CASSSLLLAESPAYEQYF. In nucleotides, the CDR3 is TGTGCCAGCTCCAGTTTATTACTAGCGGAATCCCCCGCCTACGAGCAGTACTTC.

This chain joins TRBV25-1 and TRBJ2-5; TRBD1 is a possible D gene (6 bases). Looked up from germline, CDR1 is MGHDK and CDR2 is SYGVNS. Trimming removed 6 bases from V and 2 bases from J, with 16 bases in between. This CDR3 has 15 residues. The CDR3 region is CASSPQGPQQETQYF. As DNA, the CDR3 is TGTGCCAGCAGCCCCCAGGGGCCACAACAAGAGACCCAGTACTTC.

J is TRBJ1-4 and V is TRBV28; 9 positions agree with TRBD1. V lost 3 bases, J lost 13 bases, and 3 bases stayed unmatched. The CDR3 loop spans 12 amino acids. The germline CDR1 and CDR2 sequences are MDHEN and SYDVKM. Here the CDR3 reads CASSLDRGLLFF. For the CDR3, the DNA is TGTGCCAGCAGTTTGGACAGGGGCTTACTGTTTTTT.

This clonotype was counted ten times or more. The genes are TRBV4-1 and TRBJ2-2; no definite D call. The CDR3 sequence is 14 residues long. From germline, CDR1 is MGHRA and CDR2 YSYEKL. The V end was cut by 6 bases, the J end by 3 bases, with 11 bases between. The CDR3 sequence is CASSSQSHTGELFF. DNA of the CDR3: TGCGCCAGCAGTTCTCAGAGCCACACCGGGGAGCTGTTTTTT.